This is a list of T cell receptor beta chains from one sample in a study of technical replicates of blood from a few donors. The protocol was immunoSEQ multiplex PCR, while the TCRdb copy is restricted to in-frame clones and leaves out a portion. In the table there are 76,000 or so clones, roughly 91% of which are singletons. Sequencing was performed on T cells isolated from PBMCs. Receptors were obtained from a human donor in good health. Each CDR3 is given without its conserved first and last residue.

>TRBV25-1
ASSDRDREQTQY
>TRBV19
ASSTEGQGTDEKLF
>TRBV29-1
SVQQGSPRSGANVLT
>TRBV7-6
ASSLGGAEAF
>TRBV18
ASSPGLVGETQY
>TRBV10-1
ASSEGGSSNQPQH
>TRBV5-6
ASSLAGLGEQY
>TRBV7-8
ASSSTSGRDRDTQY
>TRBV4-1
ASSQGQGARDEQF
>TRBV5-4
ASSDPSTGGSEQY
>TRBV28
ASNLPMGQINTGELF
>TRBV5-1
ASSLSGTGLSGNTIY
>TRBV6-5
ASSYSQGGGYT
>TRBV28
ASRTSGTSGDTYEQY
>TRBV2
ASTTQGRDTEAF
>TRBV14
ASSQPGQLLYGYT
>TRBV5-1
ASSGAVTGNSYEQY
>TRBV2
ASSEEGGKLF
>TRBV5-6
ASSSPGTSGRNEQF
>TRBV7-9
AVNPGQGYEQY
>TRBV21-1
ASSNRDNPAY
>TRBV4-1
ASSHRQGGNQPQH
>TRBV19
ASSVFTNEKLF
>TRBV29-1
SVRDTYYEQY
>TRBV2
ASSVSGNNQPQH
>TRBV15
ATSGRGGESPLH
>TRBV28
ASSLLGGTDTQY
>TRBV7-7
ASSWDFTDTQY
>TRBV28
ASSFLDFVPGTDTQY
>TRBV25-1
ASSVSGYNEQF
>TRBV5-8
ASSLRGITDTQY
>TRBV10-3
AISKVQGTYEQY
>TRBV12-5
ASGLVRRPSPTGELF
>TRBV2
ASGGSRNEQF
>TRBV29-1
SVSLGEKLF
>TRBV4-2
ASSQEMLGQPQH
>TRBV19
ASTRSDTQY
>TRBV13
ASSLGRPGGLEQY
>TRBV5-1
ASSVAGGYTYEQY
>TRBV10-3
AISDNSGSDEQF
>TRBV10-2
ASSEWASGPYEQY
>TRBV5-1
ASSLSLKSYNEQF
>TRBV4-1
ASSQISGGPVTYEQY
>TRBV6-1
ASREDRVSNQPQH
>TRBV5-1
ASSLELVGSEQY
>TRBV11-2
ASGVAGGVYNEQF
>TRBV15
ATSASPGVNTEAF
>TRBV5-1
ASSLAGGPEEQY
>TRBV6-4
ASSRQGIAGELF
>TRBV5-1
ASNSDRGVNEQY
>TRBV14
ASSQVPRGGALSTEAF
>TRBV6-1
AITRGGQISYEQY
>TRBV5-4
ASSLGQGFYEQY
>TRBV5-1
ASSLVRAVMNTEAF